These 30 T cell receptor beta chains were sequenced from one sample in a study of blood T cells in healthy people across ages. With a J-beta primer mix and a sample-barcoded 5' primer, a second PCR ran about 7 to 12 cycles. Using its own MiXCR run on the 5' RACE reads, TCRdb lists one record per CDR3 protein. The profile shows about 1 million distinct CDR3 sequences, under 30% of them singletons. These data also formed part of another study, on T cells of mothers and their children.

Sequenced sample: blood. Receptor source: a girl aged 2 to 10 in good health.

J is TRBJ2-7 and V is TRBV4-1; a weak D match, TRBD2 (5 bases). The CDR3 is made up of 14 amino acids. The V gene's germline CDR1 is MGHRA and CDR2 YSYEKL. The germline V and J ends were trimmed by 0 bases and 4 bases, with 10 bases remaining between them. CDR3 region: CASSQDVTGYEQYF. The CDR3 DNA is TGCGCCAGCAGCCAAGATGTTACGGGATACGAGCAGTACTTC.

This clonotype appeared many times. The rearrangement uses TRBV7-9 and TRBJ1-4; TRBD1 is a possible D gene (5 bases). With 3 bases removed from V and 5 bases from J, the gap between germline ends came to 10 bases. Germline V gives CDR1 SEHNR, CDR2 FQNEAQ (reference sequence). The CDR3 totals 14 residues. For the CDR3, the DNA is TGTGCCAGCAGCTTCCGGGACGGGAATGAAAAACTGTTTTTT. Its protein product is CASSFRDGNEKLFF.

This clonotype turned up a few times. This chain connects TRBV4-1 to TRBJ1-5; D is unresolved. Germline CDR1 MGHRA, CDR2 YSYEKL. This CDR3 spans 16 amino acids. Trimming removed 5 bases at V and 2 bases at J, with 16 bases between. DNA for the CDR3: TGCGCCAGCAGCTCGACCCTGGCGGGTGGCAATCAGCCCCAGCATTTT. Translating gives CASSSTLAGGNQPQHF.

The chain carries TRBV29-1 and TRBJ2-7, with a possible D match to TRBD1 (5 bases). From germline, CDR1 is SQVTM and CDR2 ANQGSEA. The CDR3 contains 11 residues. Deletions cut 7 bases from V and 4 bases from J, with 11 bases between. CDR3: CSGGLGYEQYF. The CDR3 DNA reads TGCAGCGGGGGCCTGGGGTACGAGCAGTACTTC.

This chain links TRBV24-1 with TRBJ2-3, with 10 bases fitting TRBD1. From germline, CDR1 is KGHDR and CDR2 SFDVKD. The CDR3 is 17 amino acids. V lost 3 bases to trimming and J lost 0 bases; unmatched junction nucleotides: 5. This CDR3 reads CATSDDPGQGSTDTQYF. CDR3 DNA: TGTGCCACCAGTGATGACCCGGGACAGGGGAGCACAGATACGCAGTATTTT.

This clonotype was picked up a small number of times. This rearrangement joins TRBV5-7 to TRBJ1-5, with D uncertain. TRBV5-7 is designated an ORF whose function remains uncertain. The CDR3 is 15 residues long. V was cut by 3 bases and J by 6 bases, with 16 bases left in between. CDR3 residues: CASSSSWNLIQPQHF. CDR3 bases: TGTGCCAGCAGCTCGAGTTGGAATTTGATTCAGCCCCAGCATTTT.

A few counts support this clonotype. The gene calls are TRBV11-2 and TRBJ1-1; D is unclear. This CDR3 has 15 residues. V was cut by 1 base and J by 0 bases, with 9 bases left in between. Germline assignment: CDR1 SGHAT and CDR2 FQNNGV. The CDR3 reads CASSLGGSVNTEAFF. Written as DNA, the CDR3 is TGTGCCAGCAGCTTAGGTGGATCAGTGAACACTGAAGCTTTCTTT.

This clonotype was detected only once. The V gene is TRBV9, the J gene TRBJ1-2; perhaps TRBD1 as D (6 bases). From germline, CDR1 is SGDLS and CDR2 YYNGEE. The CDR3 is made up of 13 amino acids. V lost 3 bases to trimming and J lost 4 bases, with 10 bases between them. CDR3 sequence: CASSGKGGYGYTF. The DNA for the CDR3 is TGTGCCAGCAGCGGGAAGGGGGGCTATGGCTACACCTTC.

V usage is TRBV28 and J usage is TRBJ2-3; D possibly uses TRBD1 or TRBD2 (5 bases each). CDR3 length: 14 amino acids. Germline assignment: CDR1 MDHEN and CDR2 SYDVKM. V gave up 5 bases and J gave up 1 base, with 10 bases separating them. As DNA, the CDR3 is TGTGCCAGCAGTAATAGGGGAGGCACAGATACGCAGTATTTT. Translation: CASSNRGGTDTQYF. The full variable domain, in which reference TRBV28 and TRBJ2-3 provide the parts outside the CDR3, is DVKVTQSSRYLVKRTGEKVFLECVQDMDHENMFWYRQDPGLGLRLIYFSYDVKMKEKGDIPEGYSVSREKKERFSLILESASTNQTSMYLCASSNRGGTDTQYFGPGTRLTVL.

The V and J genes are TRBV7-9 and TRBJ1-2; D unclear. The CDR3 runs 16 residues. From germline, CDR1 is SEHNR and CDR2 FQNEAQ (reference sequence). Trimming removed 5 bases at V and 4 bases at J, with 20 bases between. The CDR3 reads CASSSATTKNVYGYTF. The CDR3 nucleotides are TGTGCCAGCAGCAGCGCCACAACTAAGAATGTCTATGGCTACACCTTC.

The chain links TRBV5-1 to TRBJ1-2; D gene ambiguous. Germline CDR1 and CDR2: SGHRS and YFSETQ. This CDR3 is built from 13 residues. The V end was cut by 5 bases, the J end by 8 bases, with 16 bases between. CDR3 nucleotide sequence: TGCGCCAGCAGAAGAGGACTCATCTTAGGCTACACCTTC. It specifies CASRRGLILGYTF.

This clonotype was detected once. J is TRBJ2-5 and V is TRBV20-1; 7 bases map to TRBD2. V dropped 6 bases and J dropped 4; count of bases not matched to a gene: 5. This CDR3 contains 12 residues. Germline V gene sequence: CDR1 DFQATT, CDR2 SNEGSKA (reference sequence). CDR3: CSAPGRGETQYF. The CDR3 bases are TGCAGTGCGCCAGGGAGGGGAGAGACCCAGTACTTC.

This clonotype was detected only a few times. The chain joins TRBV28 to TRBJ2-4; D gene unclear. The germline gives CDR1 MDHEN, CDR2 SYDVKM. V was pared by 2 bases and J by 0 bases, with 8 bases between. CDR3 size: 15 residues. The CDR3 spells CASSLPLLAKNIQYF. CDR3 sequence (DNA): TGTGCCAGCAGTTTACCATTACTAGCCAAAAACATTCAGTACTTC.

Comments on this clonotype: This may arise from a read error, as a much more abundant clone is one base away. The chain links TRBV4-3 to TRBJ1-5; D unresolved. CDR1 is LGHNA, CDR2 YSLEER, per germline. V dropped 1 base and J dropped 0 bases, with 16 bases sitting between them. CDR3 length: 18 residues. DNA for the CDR3: TGCGCCAGCAGCCAAGTCACCGAGACACCCTATAGCAATCAGCCCCAGCATTTT. Its translation: CASSQVTETPYSNQPQHF.

V gene TRBV4-2 combines with J gene TRBJ2-7; 12 bases fit TRBD2. The germline V gene encodes CDR1 LGHNA and CDR2 YNFKEQ. V lost 3 bases to trimming and J lost 0 bases; unmatched junction nucleotides: 12. The CDR3 totals 19 residues. CDR3 nucleotide sequence: TGTGCCAGCAGCCAGGATTTTACTAGCGGGGGGCCCACCTCCTACGAGCAGTACTTC. This sequence encodes CASSQDFTSGGPTSYEQYF.

The chain links TRBV4-1 to TRBJ1-2; D unresolved. Trimming stripped 0 bases from V and 7 bases from J, with 9 bases between. Germline lookup yields CDR1 MGHRA and CDR2 YSYEKL. CDR3 length: 13 residues. The chain's CDR3 is CASSQDPYGGYTF. Here the CDR3 DNA reads TGCGCCAGCAGCCAAGATCCCTACGGTGGCTACACCTTC.

In its sample, this clonotype was seen a few times. This chain joins TRBV12-3 or TRBV12-4 and TRBJ1-4; TRBD1 is a possible D gene (5 bases). The CDR3 totals 15 residues. Trimming stripped 4 bases from V and 6 bases from J, with 15 bases between. For the CDR3, the DNA is TGTGCCAGCAGTTCAGCCGGGAGAGGGGATGAAAAACTGTTTTTT. This sequence encodes CASSSAGRGDEKLFF.

The chain joins TRBV13 to TRBJ1-2, with TRBD1 as a possible D gene (5 bases). From germline, CDR1 is PRHDT and CDR2 FYEKMQ (reference sequence). This CDR3 has 15 amino acids. Trimming shortened V by 2 bases and J by 6 bases, and 16 bases separated the two germline ends. The CDR3 sequence is CASSLMSGTLDGYTF. The DNA for the CDR3 is TGTGCCAGCAGCTTAATGTCCGGGACTTTAGATGGCTACACCTTC.

This chain joins TRBV3-1 and TRBJ2-1; 9 bases match TRBD2. V trimming: 0 bases; J trimming: 10 bases; junction bases outside the gene matches: 16. From germline, CDR1 is LGHDT and CDR2 YNNKEL (reference sequence). This CDR3 is 18 amino acids long. CDR3 DNA: TGTGCCAGCAGCCAAGATATTTGGTGGCTAGCGGGACTCCAGGAGCAGTTCTTC. Encoded protein: CASSQDIWWLAGLQEQFF.

The chain combines TRBV10-3 with TRBJ2-5; the match to TRBD1 covers 9 bases. The DNA end favors TRBJ2-1, so the J call may be wrong. Germline CDR1 and CDR2: ENHRY and SYGVKD. The CDR3 is 15 amino acids. CDR3 sequence reads: CATQGHRGQVNEQFF. CDR3 bases: TGTGCCACCCAAGGCCACAGGGGGCAAGTGAATGAGCAGTTCTTC.

The V call is TRBV27, the J call TRBJ1-1; D ambiguous. V dropped 6 bases and J dropped 2 bases, with 13 bases sitting between them. The CDR3 is 14 residues long. From germline, CDR1 is MNHEY and CDR2 SMNVEV (reference sequence). The CDR3 DNA sequence: TGTGCCAGCAGCGCGGGGATAAGAAACACTGAAGCTTTCTTT. Translating gives CASSAGIRNTEAFF.

V and J are TRBV28 and TRBJ1-6; no clear D. The V gene lost 2 bases and the J gene lost 6 bases, with 11 bases spanning the gap. Germline CDR1 and CDR2: MDHEN and SYDVKM. This CDR3 is built from 15 residues. The CDR3 loop is CASSLIDNLNSPLHF. DNA for the CDR3: TGTGCCAGCAGTTTAATCGACAACCTTAATTCACCCCTCCACTTT.

This chain links TRBV12-3 or TRBV12-4 with TRBJ2-6; possibly TRBD2 for D (5 bases). This CDR3 is 16 amino acids long. Trimming pared 3 bases from V and 0 bases from J, leaving 9 bases between. Here the CDR3 reads CASSFPGISGANVLTF. The CDR3 nucleotides are TGTGCCAGCAGTTTCCCGGGGATCTCTGGGGCCAACGTCCTGACTTTC.

This chain links TRBV11-3 with TRBJ1-1, with D possibly being TRBD1 (5 bases). V was clipped by 10 bases and J by 7 bases, with 16 bases between them. CDR3 length: 12 residues. Germline-derived CDR1 and CDR2 are SGHNT and YENEEA. Here the CDR3 DNA reads TGTGCCATCGGAGGGGCGTGGGGTGAAGCTTTCTTT. Translating it yields CAIGGAWGEAFF.

V gene TRBV6-2 or TRBV6-3 combines with J gene TRBJ2-5, with D unclear. V lost 6 bases and J 5 bases, leaving 16 bases between the germline ends. The CDR3 has 14 amino acids. Germline V gene data show CDR1 as MNHEY and CDR2 as SVGEGT. The CDR3 spells CASRGPKFRETQYF. CDR3 in DNA: TGTGCCAGCAGGGGTCCCAAGTTCCGGGAGACCCAGTACTTC.

This clonotype appeared a few times. The chain combines TRBV5-1 with TRBJ2-7; D not certain. V gave up 5 bases and J gave up 2 bases, with 11 bases separating them. The CDR3 spans 13 residues. Germline assignment: CDR1 SGHRS and CDR2 YFSETQ. The CDR3 loop is CASREPGPYEQYF. The CDR3 bases are TGCGCCAGCAGGGAGCCGGGCCCCTACGAGCAGTACTTC.

The chain joins TRBV7-9 to TRBJ2-5; TRBD2 matches at 9 bases. Germline CDR1 reads SEHNR; CDR2 reads FQNEAQ (reference sequence). Germline trimming cut 5 bases from V and 3 bases from J; bases unmatched to any gene: 16. The CDR3 has 18 residues. DNA for the CDR3: TGTGCCAGCAGCGTTTTCACGGTCGGTAGCGGGAGTGAAGAGACCCAGTACTTC. Translating it yields CASSVFTVGSGSEETQYF.

This clonotype was counted a few times. The chain joins TRBV6-5 to TRBJ2-5; 9 bases are a match to TRBD1. The V gene's germline CDR1 is MNHEY and CDR2 SVGAGI. J gave up 3 bases and V 1 base, and 3 bases lay outside the gene matches. The CDR3 spans 15 residues. The chain's CDR3 is CASSYFTGGEETQYF. In nucleotides, the CDR3 is TGTGCCAGCAGTTACTTTACAGGGGGCGAAGAGACCCAGTACTTC.

This clonotype showed up just a few times. The V and J genes are TRBV12-3 or TRBV12-4 and TRBJ2-3; 8 nucleotides line up with TRBD2. With V trimmed by 6 bases and J by 4 bases, 6 bases remained unmatched. This CDR3 region has 14 residues. Here the CDR3 reads CASRREGGADTQYF. The CDR3 DNA reads TGTGCCAGCAGACGGGAGGGAGGGGCAGATACGCAGTATTTT.

Details on this clonotype: Lacking the conserved final phenylalanine or tryptophan, this CDR3 likely reflects a read error. V gene TRBV4-1 combines with J gene TRBJ2-7; 7 positions agree with TRBD2. The CDR3 runs to 14 residues. Germline-derived CDR1 and CDR2 are MGHRA and YSYEKL. The CDR3: CASSQAGGSSEQYL. In DNA form, the CDR3 reads TGCGCCAGCAGCCAAGCGGGGGGATCCTCCGAGCAGTACCTC.